The entry that follows covers one TCR beta chain sequence. Its matching antigen is unknown. The sample belongs to a study of T cells after yellow fever vaccination. Findings and limits, study-wide: Subsequent booster samples again held most clones from primary vaccination (under 98% CD4, 85% to 90% CD8). Weaker, the secondary response had a peak occurring faster, on day 5 versus 15.

Per germline, CDR1 SNHLY and CDR2 FYNNEI. Trimming removed 1 base from V and 0 bases from J; junction bases left unmatched: 21. The CDR3 has 22 residues. 5'RACE template switching generated TCR cDNA, adding a universal primer site and UMIs. TCRdb itself ran the 5' RACE reads through MiXCR, one entry per CDR3 protein. The sample lists more than 120,000 distinct CDR3 sequences, about 7.7% occurring once. The V and J genes are TRBV2 and TRBJ1-5, with 7 positions matching TRBD1. The sample here was CD4+ T cells sorted from PBMCs, taken 5 days after the yellow fever booster vaccination. This TCR was sampled from a man aged 25-45 years who received the YFV17D yellow fever vaccine. The CDR3 loop is CASSEGMGQRSLGDGSNQPQHF. DNA for the CDR3: TGTGCCAGCAGTGAAGGAATGGGACAGCGATCGCTGGGGGATGGTAGCAATCAGCCCCAGCATTTT.